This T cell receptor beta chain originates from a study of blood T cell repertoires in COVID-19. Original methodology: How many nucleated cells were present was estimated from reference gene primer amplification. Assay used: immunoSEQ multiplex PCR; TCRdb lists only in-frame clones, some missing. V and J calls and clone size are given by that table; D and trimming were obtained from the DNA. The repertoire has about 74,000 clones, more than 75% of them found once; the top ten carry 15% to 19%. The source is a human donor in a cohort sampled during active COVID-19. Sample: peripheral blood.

Here the CDR3 reads CAWRATQGAEGNQPQHF. In DNA form, the CDR3 reads TGTGCCTGGAGGGCCACGCAGGGGGCTGAGGGCAATCAGCCCCAGCATTTT. V is TRBV30 and J is TRBJ1-5; 8 nucleotides match TRBD1. The V gene's germline CDR1 is GTSNPN and CDR2 SVGIG (reference sequence). V lost 3 bases to trimming and J lost 2 bases; unmatched junction nucleotides: 12. CDR3 length equals 17 residues. The full variable domain, with the rest looked up from reference TRBV30 and TRBJ1-5, is SQTIHQWPATLVQPVGSPLSLECTVEGTSNPNLYWYRQAAGRGLQLLFYSVGIGQISSEVPQNLSASRPQDRQFILSSKKLLLSDSGFYLCAWRATQGAEGNQPQHFGDGTRLSIL.